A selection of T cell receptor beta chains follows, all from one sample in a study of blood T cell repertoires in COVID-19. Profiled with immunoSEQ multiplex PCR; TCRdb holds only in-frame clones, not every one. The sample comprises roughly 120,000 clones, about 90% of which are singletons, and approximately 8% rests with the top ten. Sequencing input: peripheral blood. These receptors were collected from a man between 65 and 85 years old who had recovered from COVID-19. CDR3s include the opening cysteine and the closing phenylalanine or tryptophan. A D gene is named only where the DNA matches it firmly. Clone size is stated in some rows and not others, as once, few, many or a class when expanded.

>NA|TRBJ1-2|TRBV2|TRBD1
TGTGCCAGCAGGGGACAGGGAGCTGGCTACACCTTC
CASRGQGAGYTF
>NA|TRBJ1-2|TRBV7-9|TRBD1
TGTGCCAGCAGCCTACCGACAGGGAACTATGGCTACACCTTC
CASSLPTGNYGYTF
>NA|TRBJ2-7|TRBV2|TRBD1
TGTGCCAGCAGTGCGGACAGGGGGCGTTACGAGCAGTACTTC
CASSADRGRYEQYF
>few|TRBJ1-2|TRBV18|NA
TGTGCCAGCTCCACCGCTGGGCCTTCCTATGGCTACACCTTC
CASSTAGPSYGYTF
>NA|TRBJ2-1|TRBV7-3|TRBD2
TGTGCCAGCAGCTTAGGGCGGGAGGAGGGTGAGCAGTTCTTC
CASSLGREEGEQFF
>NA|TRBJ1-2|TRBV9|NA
TGTGCCAGCAGCGCGAGGGGACAATCCCGGCTGCTCTTC
CASSARGQSRLLF
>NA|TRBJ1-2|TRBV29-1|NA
TGCAGCGCATACAGGGTTGGAGACGATGGCTACACCTTC
CSAYRVGDDGYTF
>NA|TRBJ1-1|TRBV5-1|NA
TGCGCCAGCAGCCCTGATGGGGGGAAAGTACGCACTGAAGCTTTCTTT
CASSPDGGKVRTEAFF
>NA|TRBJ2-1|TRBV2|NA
TGTGCCGGACAAACTAGCCCCTCCTACAATGAGCAGTTCTTC
CAGQTSPSYNEQFF
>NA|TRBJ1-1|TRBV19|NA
TGTGCCAGTAAGCGACAGGAAAGGGGTTCTGAAGCTTTCTTT
CASKRQERGSEAFF
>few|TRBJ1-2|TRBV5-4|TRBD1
TGTGCCAGCAAAGGACAGGGTAGTACCTATGGCTACACCTTC
CASKGQGSTYGYTF
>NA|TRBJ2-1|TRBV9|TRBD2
TGTGCCAGCAGCTCGAGCGGGGGGAGCTCCTACAATGAGCAGTTCTTC
CASSSSGGSSYNEQFF
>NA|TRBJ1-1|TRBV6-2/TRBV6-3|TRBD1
TGTGCCAGCAGTTACTCGATTTGGACAGGGACCACTGAAGCTTTCTTT
CASSYSIWTGTTEAFF
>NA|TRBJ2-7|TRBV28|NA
TGTGCCAGCAGTTTAGGAGGGGCTACGGCCTACGAGCAGTACTTC
CASSLGGATAYEQYF
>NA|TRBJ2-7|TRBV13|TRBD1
TGTGCCAGCAGCTTAGGCGGACAGGGCTACGAGCAGTACTTC
CASSLGGQGYEQYF
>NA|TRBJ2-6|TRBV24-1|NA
TGTGCCACCAGTGCTCAGGGGGGCTCTGGGGCCAACGTCCTGACTTTC
CATSAQGGSGANVLTF
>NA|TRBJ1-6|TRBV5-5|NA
TGTGCCAGCAGCTTTGTCGGTCGGAGATATAATTCACCCCTCCACTTT
CASSFVGRRYNSPLHF
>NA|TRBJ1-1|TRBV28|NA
TGTGCCAGCAGGGGGACTGAGATGAACACTGAAGCTTTCTTT
CASRGTEMNTEAFF
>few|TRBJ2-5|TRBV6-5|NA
TGTGCCAGCAGTTACTTGATGGGGGCGCAGAAAGAGACCCAGTACTTC
CASSYLMGAQKETQYF
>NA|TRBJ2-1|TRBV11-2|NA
TGTGCCAGCAGCTTAGATCATCGTGGGGCCCCCTCCTACAATGAGCAGTTCTTC
CASSLDHRGAPSYNEQFF
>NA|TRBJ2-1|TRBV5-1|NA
TGCGCCAGCAGCTCCCTTCCGGGAGACTCCTACAATGAGCAGTTCTTC
CASSSLPGDSYNEQFF
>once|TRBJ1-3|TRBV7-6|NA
TGTGCCAGCAGCCTAGACTGGAGTGCTGGAAACACCATATATTTT
CASSLDWSAGNTIYF
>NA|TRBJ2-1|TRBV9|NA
TGTGCCAGCAGCGTAGTAGAGGGATCCTACAATGAGCAGTTCTTC
CASSVVEGSYNEQFF
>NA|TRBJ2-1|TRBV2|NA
TGTGCCAGCAGTGAAGTGGTAGCTGTTGGTGTTGAGCAGTTCTTC
CASSEVVAVGVEQFF
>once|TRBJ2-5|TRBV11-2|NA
TGTGCCAGCAGCTTAAGTGCGAGCCAAGAGACCCAGTACTTC
CASSLSASQETQYF
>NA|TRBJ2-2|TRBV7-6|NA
TGTGCCAGCAGCTTATTACTGGCGGGAACCACCGGGGAGCTGTTTTTT
CASSLLLAGTTGELFF
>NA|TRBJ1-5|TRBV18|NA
TGTGCCAGCTCACCGGCGGGGGGGGATCAGCCCCAGCATTTT
CASSPAGGDQPQHF
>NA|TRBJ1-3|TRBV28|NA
TGTGCCAGCAGCCGACAGAGCTCTGGAAACACCATATATTTT
CASSRQSSGNTIYF
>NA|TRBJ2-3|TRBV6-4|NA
TGTGCCAGCAGTGAAGGGGGAAGCACAGATACGCAGTATTTT
CASSEGGSTDTQYF
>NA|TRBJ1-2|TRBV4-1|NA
TGCGCCAGCAGCCAATCAGTGTTAGGCTACACCTTC
CASSQSVLGYTF
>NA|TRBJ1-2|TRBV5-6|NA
TGTGCCAGCAGCTTGGTATCAGGTTTTGGCTACACCTTC
CASSLVSGFGYTF
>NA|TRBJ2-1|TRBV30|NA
TGTGCCTGGAGTTTGATAGGGAGCAGCACCTACAATGAGCAGTTCTTC
CAWSLIGSSTYNEQFF
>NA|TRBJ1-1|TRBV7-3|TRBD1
TGTGCCAGCAGCTTAACGGGACAGGGTCCTGAAGCTTTCTTT
CASSLTGQGPEAFF
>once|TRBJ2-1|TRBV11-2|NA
TGTGCCAGCAGCCGAAACCCATATAACTCCTTCGGCTCCTACAATGAGCAGTTCTTC
CASSRNPYNSFGSYNEQFF
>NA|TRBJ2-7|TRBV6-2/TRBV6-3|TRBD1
TGTGCCAGCAGTTTCTATGACAGGGGAGTCTACGAGCAGTACTTC
CASSFYDRGVYEQYF
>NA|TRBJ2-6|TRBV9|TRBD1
TGTGCCAGCAGCCACCGACAGGGGGCCGACTCTGGGGCCAACGTCCTGACTTTC
CASSHRQGADSGANVLTF
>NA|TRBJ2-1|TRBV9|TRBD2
TGTGCCAGCAGCGTAGGGGCGGGGGGCGCCTACAATGAGCAGTTCTTC
CASSVGAGGAYNEQFF
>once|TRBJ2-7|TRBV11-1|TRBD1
TGTGCCAGCAGGTATGACAGGGCAATTTCCTACGAGCAGTACTTC
CASRYDRAISYEQYF
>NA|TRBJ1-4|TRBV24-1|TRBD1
TGTGCCACCAGTGACTCGACAGGGGCTAATGAAAAACTGTTTTTT
CATSDSTGANEKLFF
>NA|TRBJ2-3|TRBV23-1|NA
TGCGCCAGCAGTCACCCGGGACAAGCCACAGATACGCAGTATTTT
CASSHPGQATDTQYF
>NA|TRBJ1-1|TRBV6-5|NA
TGTGCCAGCAAAACGGCAGGGTTGTCGAACACTGAAGCTTTCTTT
CASKTAGLSNTEAFF
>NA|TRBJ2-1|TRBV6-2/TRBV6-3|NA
TGTGCCAGCAGTTACGGGGGACGAACCACAACGGGGGATGAGCAGTTCTTC
CASSYGGRTTTGDEQFF
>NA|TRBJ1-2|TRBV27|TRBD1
TGTGCCAGCAGTTGGACAGGGTTGAGGGACGGCTACACCTTC
CASSWTGLRDGYTF
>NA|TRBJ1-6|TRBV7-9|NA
TGTGCCAGCAGCTTACAGGGGAGCTCCTATAATTCACCCCTCCACTTT
CASSLQGSSYNSPLHF
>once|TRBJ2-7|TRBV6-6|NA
TGTGCCAGCAGGACGACAGTTTACTCCTACGAGCAGTACTTC
CASRTTVYSYEQYF
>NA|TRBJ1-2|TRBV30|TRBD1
TGTGCCTGGAGGGTGGGGGACAGGCCCGCGTCCGGCTACACCTTC
CAWRVGDRPASGYTF
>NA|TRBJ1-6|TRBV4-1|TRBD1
TGCGCCAGCACCAGGACAGGGGGCGACGGTTCACCCCTCCACTTT
CASTRTGGDGSPLHF
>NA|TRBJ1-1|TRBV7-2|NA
TGTGCCAGCAGCTTACTGGCTTTGAACACTGAAGCTTTCTTT
CASSLLALNTEAFF
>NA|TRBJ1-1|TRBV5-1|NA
TGCGCCAGCAGACAAGGACAGTTGAACACTGAAGCTTTCTTT
CASRQGQLNTEAFF